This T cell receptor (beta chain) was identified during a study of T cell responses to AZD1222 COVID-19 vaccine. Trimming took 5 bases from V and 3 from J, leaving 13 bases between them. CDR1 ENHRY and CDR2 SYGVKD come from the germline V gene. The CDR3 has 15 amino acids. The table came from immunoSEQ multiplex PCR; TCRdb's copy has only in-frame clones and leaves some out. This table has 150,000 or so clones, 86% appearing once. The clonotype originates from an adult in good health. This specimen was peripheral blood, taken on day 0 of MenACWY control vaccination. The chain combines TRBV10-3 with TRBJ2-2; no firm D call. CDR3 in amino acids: CAISRRASDTGELFF. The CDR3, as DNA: TGTGCCATCAGTCGAAGGGCCAGCGACACCGGGGAGCTGTTTTTT.